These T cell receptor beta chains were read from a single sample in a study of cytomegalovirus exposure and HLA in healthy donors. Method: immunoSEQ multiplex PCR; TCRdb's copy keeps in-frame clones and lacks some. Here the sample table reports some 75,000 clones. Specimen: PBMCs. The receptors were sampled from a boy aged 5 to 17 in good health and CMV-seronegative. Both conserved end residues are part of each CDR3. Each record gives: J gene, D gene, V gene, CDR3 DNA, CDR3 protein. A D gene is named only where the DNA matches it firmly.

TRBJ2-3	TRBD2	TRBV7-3	TGTGCCAGCAGCTTAAGAGCGGGAGCAATAGATACGCAGTATTTT	CASSLRAGAIDTQYF
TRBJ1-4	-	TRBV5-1	TGCGCCAGCAGCTTGGATGGGCAAGGAAATGAAAAACTGTTTTTT	CASSLDGQGNEKLFF
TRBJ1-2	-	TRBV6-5	TGTGCCAGCAGGGGAAATTACAGGTCCGCTGGCTACACCTTC	CASRGNYRSAGYTF
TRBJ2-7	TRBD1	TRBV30	TGTGCCTGGAGTTTTGGGACAGGGGGCAACGAGCAGTACTTC	CAWSFGTGGNEQYF
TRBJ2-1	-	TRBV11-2	TGTGCCAGCAGCTCGAGCCATGAGCAGTTCTTC	CASSSSHEQFF
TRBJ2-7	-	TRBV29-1	TGCAGCGTTGGCTTGGGCCACTCCTACGAGCAGTACTTC	CSVGLGHSYEQYF
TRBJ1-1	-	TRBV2	TGTGCCAGCAGCGGACAGATAAACACTGAAGCTTTCTTT	CASSGQINTEAFF
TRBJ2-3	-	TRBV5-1	TGCGCCAGCAGCTTAGGGACTGGATCTAGCACAGATACGCAGTATTTT	CASSLGTGSSTDTQYF
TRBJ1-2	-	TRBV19	TGTGCCAGTAGTATGGGTGGACTCTATGGCTACACCTTC	CASSMGGLYGYTF
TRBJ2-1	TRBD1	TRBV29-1	TGCAGCGTTGACCGGACAGGGACCTACAATGAGCAGTTCTTC	CSVDRTGTYNEQFF
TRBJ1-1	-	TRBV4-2	TGTGCCAGCAGTCAACTAACAGGGAGCACTGAAGCTTTCTTT	CASSQLTGSTEAFF
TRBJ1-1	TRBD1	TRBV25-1	TGTGCCAGCAGTCAACAGGGGGCTGGGACTGAAGCTTTCTTT	CASSQQGAGTEAFF
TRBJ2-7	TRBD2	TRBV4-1	TGCGCCAGCAGCCGCGGACTAGCGCCGAGCTCCTACGAGCAGTACTTC	CASSRGLAPSSYEQYF
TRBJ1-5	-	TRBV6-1	TGTGCCAGCAGTGAACGGGGAGCAGGCAATCAGCACCAGCATTTT	CASSERGAGNQHQHF
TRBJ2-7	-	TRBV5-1	TGCGCCAGCAGCTTCAAGAGGGGGTCGATGGACGAGCAGTACTTC	CASSFKRGSMDEQYF